The 30 T cell receptor beta chains listed next were all sequenced from one sample in a study of spatial heterogeneity in lung cancer. Study-level points and caveats: Expanded alpha and beta TCR counts within tumors tracked tumor mutation counts.

TCRdb re-called the 5' RACE reads with MiXCR, one entry per CDR3 protein. The repertoire consists of around 13,000 distinct CDR3 sequences, with 5.1% occurring once and the leading ten covering approximately 26%. These receptors' targets are unknown. Time point meaning: sample taken at primary tumor resection. This material consisted of lung tumor tissue, taken at surgery. All receptors come from a male donor with early-stage non-small cell lung cancer.

This clonotype came up a few times. CDR3 region: CASSLHAADQPQHF. CDR3 nucleotide sequence: TGTGCCAGTAGCCTCCACGCCGCCGATCAGCCCCAGCATTTT. V usage is TRBV19 and J usage is TRBJ1-5, with D uncertain. The V end lost 6 bases, the J end lost 5 bases, and 14 bases lay between the germline ends. CDR1 LNHDA and CDR2 SQIVND come from the germline V gene (reference sequence). This CDR3 region has 14 residues.

In this sample, this clonotype turned up many times. V gene TRBV11-2 combines with J gene TRBJ1-2; a weak D match, TRBD1 (5 bases). The V gene lost 0 bases and the J gene lost 1 base, with 9 bases spanning the gap. Germline values: CDR1 SGHAT, CDR2 FQNNGV. There are 15 residues in the CDR3. CDR3: CASSLDLTDNYGYTF. In DNA, the CDR3 is TGTGCCAGCAGCTTAGATCTGACAGATAACTATGGCTACACCTTC.

This chain links TRBV6-2 or TRBV6-3 with TRBJ1-1; D gene uncertain. From germline, CDR1 is MNHEY and CDR2 SVGEGT. Between the trimmed V and J ends, which lost 7 bases and 3 bases, there was a span of 15 bases. This CDR3 contains 14 residues. The CDR3 here is CASTLIEGDTEAFF. The CDR3 bases are TGTGCCAGCACCCTAATAGAGGGAGACACTGAAGCTTTCTTT.

This clonotype showed up many times. This sequence joins TRBV7-2 and TRBJ2-1; D is perhaps TRBD1 or TRBD2 (6 bases each). The CDR3 runs 14 residues. Germline V CDR1 and CDR2: SGHTA, FQGNSA. The V end lost 3 bases, the J end lost 15 bases, and 21 bases lay between the germline ends. The CDR3: CASSFRRDTITRFF. CDR3 sequence (DNA): TGTGCCAGCAGCTTTAGGCGGGACACTATAACGAGGTTCTTC.

In its sample, this clonotype was seen many times. The rearrangement joins TRBV12-3 or TRBV12-4 to TRBJ1-4; D not resolved. Trimming removed 5 bases at V and 10 bases at J, with 17 bases between. The CDR3 is 14 residues long. Here the CDR3 DNA reads TGTGCCAGCAGTCTCGACAAGGCCCCGGGAAAACTGTTTTTT. Its protein is CASSLDKAPGKLFF.

This clonotype was observed at least ten times. The V gene is TRBV20-1, the J gene TRBJ1-5; TRBD1 agrees at 8 bases. This CDR3 comprises 13 residues. The J segment lost 4 bases and the V segment lost 7 bases, leaving 6 bases of the junction unmatched. Germline assignment: CDR1 DFQATT and CDR2 SNEGSKA (reference sequence). Here the CDR3 reads CSVGGQANQPQHF. CDR3 sequence (DNA): TGCAGTGTAGGGGGACAGGCGAATCAGCCCCAGCATTTT.

The rearrangement joins TRBV28 to TRBJ1-5; 8 bases are shared with TRBD1. The germline gives CDR1 MDHEN, CDR2 SYDVKM. Unmatched junction bases numbered 1, after V lost 4 bases and J lost 5 bases. The CDR3 is 13 amino acids. CDR3 DNA sequence: TGTGCCAGCAGTTGGGGACAGGATCAGCCCCAGCATTTT. Translated: CASSWGQDQPQHF.

This clonotype was counted ten times or more. The V gene is TRBV4-3, the J gene TRBJ1-2; a possible D gene is TRBD1 (5 bases). Trimming cost V 2 bases and J 8 bases, with 12 bases left between them. The CDR3 sequence is 13 residues long. Germline CDR1 reads LGHNA; CDR2 reads YSLEER. CDR3 sequence reads: CASSQQGMRGYTF. CDR3 bases: TGCGCCAGCAGCCAACAGGGTATGAGGGGCTACACCTTC.

This clonotype occurred many times. The chain recombines TRBV3-1 with TRBJ2-3; D is possibly TRBD2 (6 bases). This CDR3 is built from 13 residues. Germline V gives CDR1 LGHDT, CDR2 YNNKEL (reference sequence). Trimming stripped 1 base from V and 9 bases from J, with 11 bases between. The CDR3 nucleotides are TGTGCCAGCAGCCAAGTAGCGGCCTTAACGCAGTATTTT. This sequence encodes CASSQVAALTQYF.

This clonotype was detected many times. The chain couples TRBV25-1 to TRBJ1-5; D gene unclear. The CDR3 consists of 15 residues. Germline lookup yields CDR1 MGHDK and CDR2 SYGVNS. Trimming left V 3 bases short and J 8 bases short, with 17 bases between. CDR3 in DNA: TGTGCCAGCAGTGAGAAACGGGGAAATGGCGAGCCCCAGCATTTT. It yields the protein CASSEKRGNGEPQHF.

This clonotype was seen at least ten times. The gene calls are TRBV27 and TRBJ2-5, with D possibly TRBD1 on 6 matching bases. Trimming removed 6 bases at V and 5 bases at J, with 10 bases between. Germline CDR1 MNHEY, CDR2 SMNVEV (reference sequence). The CDR3 is made up of 12 amino acids. CDR3 nucleotides: TGTGCCAGCAGAAGGGGGAGTGAGACCCAGTACTTC. This gives the protein CASRRGSETQYF.

There are many counts of this clonotype. The J gene is TRBJ2-3, the V gene TRBV6-1, with D unclear. Germline loops: CDR1 MNHNS, CDR2 SASEGT. V shed 2 bases and J shed 0 bases, with 9 bases lying between them. This CDR3 is 15 amino acids long. The CDR3 region has the DNA TGTGCCAGCAGTGAATTTGCCGATAGCACAGATACGCAGTATTTT. It encodes CASSEFADSTDTQYF.

This clonotype has a count of ten or more. V and J are TRBV12-3 or TRBV12-4 and TRBJ2-3; no clear D gene. With 9 bases removed from V and 6 bases from J, the gap between germline ends came to 7 bases. The CDR3 runs 10 residues. CDR3 loop: CARPRDTQYF. In DNA, the CDR3 is TGTGCCAGGCCAAGGGATACGCAGTATTTT.

This chain joins TRBV7-2 and TRBJ1-4, with D hard to call. Germline CDR1 reads SGHTA; CDR2 reads FQGNSA. The V end lost 4 bases, the J end lost 5 bases, and 14 bases lay between the germline ends. CDR3 size: 15 residues. In nucleotides, the CDR3 is TGTGCCAGCAGCTCGCCGGGGAGGAACAATGAAAAACTGTTTTTT. Translation: CASSSPGRNNEKLFF.

This clonotype came up many times. The genes are TRBV4-2 and TRBJ2-3, with 13 bases lining up with TRBD2. Per germline, CDR1 LGHNA and CDR2 YNFKEQ. CDR3 length: 16 residues. V shed 4 bases, J shed 2 bases, and the junction held 3 bases outside the gene matches. CDR3 protein: CASSRGTSGDTDTQYF. The CDR3 region has the DNA TGTGCCAGCAGCCGTGGGACTAGCGGGGACACAGATACGCAGTATTTT.

This clonotype was counted many times. The chain is built from TRBV28 and TRBJ2-7; 10 positions match TRBD2. Germline CDR1 is MDHEN and CDR2 is SYDVKM. This CDR3 comprises 15 residues. Unmatched junction bases numbered 7, after V lost 6 bases and J lost 2 bases. The CDR3 region has the DNA TGTGCCAGCAGGGGAAGACTAGCGGGCCCCTACGAGCAGTACTTC. This gives the protein CASRGRLAGPYEQYF. The variable domain in full, with the rest retrieved from reference TRBV28 and TRBJ2-7, is DVKVTQSSRYLVKRTGEKVFLECVQDMDHENMFWYRQDPGLGLRLIYFSYDVKMKEKGDIPEGYSVSREKKERFSLILESASTNQTSMYLCASRGRLAGPYEQYFGPGTRLTVT.

This clonotype was seen ten or more times. This chain links TRBV14 with TRBJ1-1; D is unclear. Trimming cost V 4 bases and J 0 bases, with 6 bases left between them. There are 13 residues in the CDR3. Looked up from germline, CDR1 is SGHDN and CDR2 is FVKESK. CDR3 nucleotide sequence: TGTGCCAGCAGCCGGTCTATGAACACTGAAGCTTTCTTT. Its protein is CASSRSMNTEAFF.

A few counts support this clonotype. J is TRBJ2-1 and V is TRBV10-3; TRBD2 is a possible D gene (5 bases). The CDR3 sequence is 15 residues long. Trimming took 0 bases from V and 0 from J, leaving 6 bases between them. In germline, CDR1 is ENHRY, CDR2 SYGVKD. CDR3 sequence: CAISESSGSYNEQFF. In DNA, the CDR3 is TGTGCCATCAGTGAGTCCAGCGGCTCCTACAATGAGCAGTTCTTC.

This clonotype has ten or more counts. The chain employs TRBV28 and TRBJ1-5; no definite D call. V lost 2 bases to trimming and J lost 5 bases, with 7 bases between them. CDR1 is MDHEN and CDR2 is SYDVKM in the germline V gene. CDR3 length: 13 amino acids. The CDR3 loop is CASSLAAHQPQHF. CDR3 bases: TGTGCCAGCAGTTTAGCGGCCCATCAGCCCCAGCATTTT.

This clonotype was seen ten or more times. The rearrangement links TRBV3-1 to TRBJ2-5; TRBD2 matches at 7 bases. Germline V gives CDR1 LGHDT, CDR2 YNNKEL (reference sequence). The V and J ends lost 0 bases and 9 bases, in that order; junction bases with no gene match: 7. The CDR3 has 14 amino acids. The chain's CDR3 is CASSQELRAGAQYF. CDR3 nucleotide sequence: TGTGCCAGCAGCCAAGAATTACGCGCGGGGGCCCAGTACTTC.

This clonotype was observed at least ten times. J is TRBJ1-5 and V is TRBV5-8, with D maybe TRBD1 (6 bases). Germline V lookup: CDR1 SGHTS, CDR2 YDEGEE. Trimming took 4 bases from V and 3 from J, leaving 8 bases between them. The CDR3 is 13 residues long. DNA for the CDR3: TGTGCCAGCAGCGGACAGTACAATCAGCCCCAGCATTTT. As protein: CASSGQYNQPQHF.

This rearrangement joins TRBV29-1 to TRBJ1-2; D is undetermined. Trimming removed 4 bases at V and 8 bases at J, with 11 bases between. Germline lookup yields CDR1 SQVTM and CDR2 ANQGSEA. This CDR3 is built from 11 residues. Here the CDR3 DNA reads TGCAGCGTTGCCTGGGTATACGGCTACACCTTC. Protein: CSVAWVYGYTF. Variable domain in full (rest from reference TRBV29-1 and TRBJ1-2): SAVISQKPSRDICQRGTSLTIQCQVDSQVTMMFWYRQQPGQSLTLIATANQGSEATYESGFVIDKFPISRPNLTFSTLTVSNMSPEDSSIYLCSVAWVYGYTFGSGTRLTVV.

The chain recombines TRBV12-3 or TRBV12-4 with TRBJ2-7, with D possibly being TRBD1 (5 bases). This CDR3 has 15 residues. Trimming pared 5 bases from V and 0 bases from J, leaving 14 bases between. CDR3 DNA sequence: TGTGCCAGCAGTCCGGTCCAGACAGACTCCTACGAGCAGTACTTC. It encodes CASSPVQTDSYEQYF.

The chain is built from TRBV28 and TRBJ1-5; no clear D. Trimming took off 3 bases at V and 5 bases at J, with 5 bases between the two ends. The CDR3 is made up of 12 amino acids. CDR1 and CDR2 (germline): MDHEN, SYDVKM. DNA for the CDR3: TGTGCCAGCAGTTTTGAGTATCAGCCCCAGCATTTT. This sequence encodes CASSFEYQPQHF.

This clonotype was observed many times. The chain combines TRBV27 with TRBJ2-7, with TRBD1 as a possible D gene (5 bases). The germline V gene encodes CDR1 MNHEY and CDR2 SMNVEV (reference sequence). The CDR3 consists of 13 residues. V was clipped by 6 bases and J by 5 bases, with 14 bases between them. Written as DNA, the CDR3 is TGTGCCAGCAGACCCCAGGGTAATAACGAGCAGTACTTC. Protein product: CASRPQGNNEQYF.

This clonotype was observed a handful of times. The chain has TRBV5-1 and TRBJ1-1; D call uncertain. V was shortened by 0 bases and J by 1 base, with 7 bases between the two germline ends. Germline lookup yields CDR1 SGHRS and CDR2 YFSETQ. The CDR3 length is 14 residues. In DNA form, the CDR3 reads TGCGCCAGCAGCTTGGTCTGGACGAACACTGAAGCTTTCTTT. Its translation: CASSLVWTNTEAFF.

This clonotype was counted at least ten times. The chain joins TRBV28 to TRBJ2-1; TRBD2 aligns across 14 bases. Germline CDR1 and CDR2: MDHEN and SYDVKM. J was trimmed by 4 bases and V by 3 bases; bases with no gene match: 2. The CDR3 runs 16 residues. The CDR3 DNA follows: TGTGCCAGCAGTTTTGGACTAGCGGGGGGATACAATGAGCAGTTCTTC. Protein sequence: CASSFGLAGGYNEQFF.

Ten or more counts support this clonotype. V usage is TRBV10-2 and J usage is TRBJ1-6; D unresolved. CDR1 and CDR2 from the germline V gene are WSHSY and SAAADI. The CDR3 totals 12 residues. Trimming removed 4 bases from V and 10 bases from J, with 8 bases in between. DNA of the CDR3: TGCGCCAGCAGTGGGATAGGGTCACCCCTCCACTTT. Amino acid sequence: CASSGIGSPLHF.

There are many counts of this clonotype. V usage is TRBV20-1 and J usage is TRBJ2-1, with D perhaps matching TRBD2 (5 bases). The CDR3 has 14 residues. Per germline, CDR1 DFQATT and CDR2 SNEGSKA (reference sequence). Deletions cut 3 bases from V and 2 bases from J, with 11 bases between. CDR3 DNA sequence: TGCAGTGCTAGCGGGGTTATCCCCTACAATGAGCAGTTCTTC. Its translation is CSASGVIPYNEQFF.

This clonotype was found many times. The V call is TRBV5-1, the J call TRBJ1-5; D unclear. Deletions cut 0 bases from V and 7 bases from J, with 8 bases between. Per germline, CDR1 SGHRS and CDR2 YFSETQ. The CDR3 totals 13 residues. In nucleotides, the CDR3 is TGCGCCAGCAGCTTGGGGACGGGCCAGCCCCAGCATTTT. Protein sequence: CASSLGTGQPQHF.